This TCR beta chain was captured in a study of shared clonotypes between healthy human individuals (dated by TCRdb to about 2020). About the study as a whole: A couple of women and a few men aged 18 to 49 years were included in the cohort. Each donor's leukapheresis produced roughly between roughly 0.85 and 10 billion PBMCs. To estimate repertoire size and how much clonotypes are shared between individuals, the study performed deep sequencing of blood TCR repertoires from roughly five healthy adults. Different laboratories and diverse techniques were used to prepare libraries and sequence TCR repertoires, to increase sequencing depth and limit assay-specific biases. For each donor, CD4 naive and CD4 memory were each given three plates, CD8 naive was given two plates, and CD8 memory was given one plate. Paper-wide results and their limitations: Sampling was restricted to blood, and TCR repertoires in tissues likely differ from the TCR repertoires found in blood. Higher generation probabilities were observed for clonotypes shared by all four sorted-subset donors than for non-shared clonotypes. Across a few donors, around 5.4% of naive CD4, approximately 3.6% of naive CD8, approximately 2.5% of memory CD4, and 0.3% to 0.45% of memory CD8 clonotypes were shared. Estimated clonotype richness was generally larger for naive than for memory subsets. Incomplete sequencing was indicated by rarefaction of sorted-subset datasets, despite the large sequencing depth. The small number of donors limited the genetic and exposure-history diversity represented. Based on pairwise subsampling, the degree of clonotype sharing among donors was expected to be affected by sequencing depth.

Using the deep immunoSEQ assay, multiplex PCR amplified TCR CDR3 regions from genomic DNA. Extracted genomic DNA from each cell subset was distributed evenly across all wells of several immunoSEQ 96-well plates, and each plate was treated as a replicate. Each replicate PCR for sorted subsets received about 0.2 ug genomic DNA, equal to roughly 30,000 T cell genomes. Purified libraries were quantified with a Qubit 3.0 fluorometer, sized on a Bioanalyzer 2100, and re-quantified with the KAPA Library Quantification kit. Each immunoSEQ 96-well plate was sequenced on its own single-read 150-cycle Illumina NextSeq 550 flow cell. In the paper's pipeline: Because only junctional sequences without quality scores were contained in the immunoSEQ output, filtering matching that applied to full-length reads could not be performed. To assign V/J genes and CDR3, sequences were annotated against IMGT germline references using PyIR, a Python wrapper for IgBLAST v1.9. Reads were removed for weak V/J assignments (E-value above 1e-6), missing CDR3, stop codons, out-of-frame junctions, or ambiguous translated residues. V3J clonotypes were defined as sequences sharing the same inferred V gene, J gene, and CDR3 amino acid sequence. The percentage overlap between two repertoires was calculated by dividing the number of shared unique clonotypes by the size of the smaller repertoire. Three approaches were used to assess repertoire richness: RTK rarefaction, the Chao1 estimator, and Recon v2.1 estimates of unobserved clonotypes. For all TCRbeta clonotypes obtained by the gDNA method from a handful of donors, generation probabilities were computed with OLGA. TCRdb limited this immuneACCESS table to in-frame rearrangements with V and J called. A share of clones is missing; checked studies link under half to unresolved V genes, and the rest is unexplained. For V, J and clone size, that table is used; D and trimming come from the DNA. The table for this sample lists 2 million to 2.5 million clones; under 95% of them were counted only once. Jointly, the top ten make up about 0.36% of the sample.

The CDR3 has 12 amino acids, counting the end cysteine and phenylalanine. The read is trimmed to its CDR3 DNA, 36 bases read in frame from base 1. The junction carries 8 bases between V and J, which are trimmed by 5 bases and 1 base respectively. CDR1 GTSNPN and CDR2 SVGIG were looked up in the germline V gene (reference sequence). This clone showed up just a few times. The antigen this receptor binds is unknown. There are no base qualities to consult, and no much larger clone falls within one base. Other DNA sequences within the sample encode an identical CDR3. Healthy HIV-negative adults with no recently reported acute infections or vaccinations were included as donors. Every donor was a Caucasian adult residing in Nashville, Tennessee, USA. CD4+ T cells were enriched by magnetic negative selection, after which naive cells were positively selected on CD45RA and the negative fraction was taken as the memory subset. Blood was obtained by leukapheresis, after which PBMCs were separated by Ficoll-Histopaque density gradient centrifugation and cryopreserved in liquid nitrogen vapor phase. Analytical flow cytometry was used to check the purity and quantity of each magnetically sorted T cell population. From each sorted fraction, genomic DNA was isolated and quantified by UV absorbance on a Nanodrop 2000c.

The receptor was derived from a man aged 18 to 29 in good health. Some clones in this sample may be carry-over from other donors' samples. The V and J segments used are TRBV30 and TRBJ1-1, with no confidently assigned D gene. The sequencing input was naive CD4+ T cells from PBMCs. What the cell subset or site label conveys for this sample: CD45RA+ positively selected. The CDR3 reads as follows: CAWAPGNTEAFF. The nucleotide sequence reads TGTGCCTGGGCCCCCGGGAACACTGAAGCTTTCTTT.